What follows is one T cell receptor (beta chain) and its context. This clone is regarded as medium-sized (0.01 to 0.1%). What this receptor recognizes is not known. Base-call qualities are not available, and no considerably larger clone is one nucleotide away. These data come from a study of metastatic and nonmetastatic thyroid tumors (dated by TCRdb to 2018 to 2021). General notes on the study: For patients with malignant and with benign thyroid disease, the researchers compared repertoires between peripheral blood samples and tumor or nodule tissue samples.

The library was built by means of PCR. The sequencer was an Illumina HiSeq 4000. The TCR beta-chain CDR3 region of each patient was profiled by high-throughput sequencing. The original pipeline was this. CDR3 differences across clinicopathological groups were used to build a classifier for discriminating distant-metastatic papillary thyroid cancer patients. To measure repertoire diversity the researchers used the Shannon index, while the Morisita-Horn index served to gauge how similar the tumor and blood repertoires were. TCRdb trimmed the raw reads at Q25, called clones with MiXCR and kept productive beta chains. The V and J calls, along with clone size, are taken from TCRdb and not from the paper's own processing. This sample holds 35,000 to 50,000 clones; less than 35% were observed only once. Clones ranked in the top ten supply about a tenth of the sample. The study at large found these results: In both blood and tumor samples, TCR beta diversity was reported to be significantly higher in malignant tumors than in benign nodules.

No treatment had been received by any patient before thyroid surgery. Using T-cell receptor beta sequencing, the researchers looked back retrospectively at clinical samples from patients, gathered between the early 2010s and the late 2010s. CDR1 and CDR2 are read off the germline V gene (reference sequence) as DFQATT and SNEGSKA. From the cysteine up to the phenylalanine, the CDR3 has a length of 16 residues. The DNA shown is the 48-base CDR3, in frame from base 1. The germline ends are 20 bases apart after V is trimmed by 1 base and J by 4 bases. The rearranged chain carries TRBV20-1 and TRBJ2-7; TRBD2 might be the D gene, on 6 matching bases. The receptor's source is a male donor with papillary thyroid cancer or a benign thyroid nodule (not recorded which). Some clones in this sample may be carry-over from other donors' samples. The specimen was blood. This receptor carries the CDR3 CSARGRAGTDYYEQYF. The base sequence is TGCAGTGCTAGAGGGAGGGCCGGGACCGATTATTACGAGCAGTACTTC.